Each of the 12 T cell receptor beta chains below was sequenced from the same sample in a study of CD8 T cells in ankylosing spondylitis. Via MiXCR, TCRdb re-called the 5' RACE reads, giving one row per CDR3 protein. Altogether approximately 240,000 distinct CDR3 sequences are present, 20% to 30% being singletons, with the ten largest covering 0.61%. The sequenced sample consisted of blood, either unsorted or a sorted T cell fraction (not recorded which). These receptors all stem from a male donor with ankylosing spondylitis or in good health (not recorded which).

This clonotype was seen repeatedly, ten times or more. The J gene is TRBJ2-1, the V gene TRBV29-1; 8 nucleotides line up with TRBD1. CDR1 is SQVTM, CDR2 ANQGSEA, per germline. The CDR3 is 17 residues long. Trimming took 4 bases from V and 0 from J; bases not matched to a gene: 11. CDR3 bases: TGCAGCGTTGCCCGACTCCAAGGACAGGGCTCCTACAATGAGCAGTTCTTC. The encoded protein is CSVARLQGQGSYNEQFF.

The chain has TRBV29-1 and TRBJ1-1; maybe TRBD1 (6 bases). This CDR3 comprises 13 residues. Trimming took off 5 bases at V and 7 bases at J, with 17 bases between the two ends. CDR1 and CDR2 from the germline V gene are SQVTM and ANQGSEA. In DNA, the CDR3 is TGCAGCGTTCATCAGGGCAGGGGAGGTGAAGCTTTCTTT. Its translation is CSVHQGRGGEAFF.

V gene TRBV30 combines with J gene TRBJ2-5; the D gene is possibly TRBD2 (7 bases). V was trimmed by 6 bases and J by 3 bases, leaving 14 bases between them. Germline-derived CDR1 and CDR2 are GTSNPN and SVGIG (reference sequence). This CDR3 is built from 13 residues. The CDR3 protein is CACRRGGEETQYF. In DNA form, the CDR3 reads TGTGCCTGTCGGCGAGGGGGGGAAGAGACCCAGTACTTC.

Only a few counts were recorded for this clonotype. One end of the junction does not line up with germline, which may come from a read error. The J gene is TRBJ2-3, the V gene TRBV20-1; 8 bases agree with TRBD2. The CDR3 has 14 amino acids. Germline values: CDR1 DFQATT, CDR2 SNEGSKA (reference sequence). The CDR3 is CSARGSGGLDTQYF. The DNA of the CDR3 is TGCAGTGCAAGAGGGAGCGGGGGCCTGGATACGCAGTATTTT.

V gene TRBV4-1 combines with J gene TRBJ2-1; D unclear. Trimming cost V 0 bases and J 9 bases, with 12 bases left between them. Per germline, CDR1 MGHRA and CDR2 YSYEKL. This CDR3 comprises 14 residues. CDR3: CASSQEWYISEQFF. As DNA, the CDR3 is TGCGCCAGCAGCCAAGAATGGTACATCTCTGAGCAGTTCTTC.

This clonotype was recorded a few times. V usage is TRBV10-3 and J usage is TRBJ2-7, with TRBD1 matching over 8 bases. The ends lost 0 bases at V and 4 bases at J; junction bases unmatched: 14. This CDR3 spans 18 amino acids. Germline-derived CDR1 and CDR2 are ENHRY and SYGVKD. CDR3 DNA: TGTGCCATCAGTGAGTCAAGATCATTTGGGACAGGCCTTTACGAGCAGTACTTC. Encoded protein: CAISESRSFGTGLYEQYF.

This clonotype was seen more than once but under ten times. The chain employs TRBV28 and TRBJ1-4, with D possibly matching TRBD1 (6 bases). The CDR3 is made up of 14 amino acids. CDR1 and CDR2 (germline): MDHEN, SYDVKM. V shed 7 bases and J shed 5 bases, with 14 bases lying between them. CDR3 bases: TGTGCCAGCATGCCCGGGGGACAAAATGAAAAACTGTTTTTT. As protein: CASMPGGQNEKLFF.

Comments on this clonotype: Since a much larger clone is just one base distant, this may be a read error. The CDR3 loop is CASSPYRVSEKLFF. DNA of the CDR3: TGTGCCAGCAGTCCGTATCGAGTCAGTGAAAAACTGTTTTTT. The chain carries TRBV6-1 and TRBJ1-4; D gene unclear. The germline V and J ends were trimmed by 5 bases and 7 bases, with 14 bases remaining between them. This CDR3 has 14 amino acids. Per germline, CDR1 MNHNS and CDR2 SASEGT.

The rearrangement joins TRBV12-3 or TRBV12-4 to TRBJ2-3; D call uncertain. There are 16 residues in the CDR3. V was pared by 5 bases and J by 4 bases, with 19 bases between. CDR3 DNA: TGTGCCAGCAGTCCTCTGGGGTGGCGATTGGCAGATACGCAGTATTTT. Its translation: CASSPLGWRLADTQYF.

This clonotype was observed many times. CDR3 nucleotide sequence: TGTGCCAGCAGTAAATCTGACAGCAATCAGCCCCAGCATTTT. Encoded protein: CASSKSDSNQPQHF. The rearrangement uses TRBV6-1 and TRBJ1-5; D is unclear. The CDR3 is 14 residues long. The V gene's germline CDR1 is MNHNS and CDR2 SASEGT. Trimming took 5 bases from V and 1 from J, leaving 9 bases between them.

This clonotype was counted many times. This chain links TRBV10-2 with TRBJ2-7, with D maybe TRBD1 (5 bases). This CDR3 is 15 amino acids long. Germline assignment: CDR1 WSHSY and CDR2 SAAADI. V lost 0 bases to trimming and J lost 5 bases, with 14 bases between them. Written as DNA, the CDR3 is TGCGCCAGCAGTGAGTCCATCGACAGCATGAACGAGCAGTACTTC. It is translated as CASSESIDSMNEQYF.

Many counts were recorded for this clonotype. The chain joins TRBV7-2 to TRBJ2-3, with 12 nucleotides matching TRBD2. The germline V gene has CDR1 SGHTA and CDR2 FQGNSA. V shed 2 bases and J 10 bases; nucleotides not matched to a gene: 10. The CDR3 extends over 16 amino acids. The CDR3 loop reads CASSLRASGGAVAQYF. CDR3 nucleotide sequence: TGTGCCAGCAGCTTAAGGGCTAGCGGGGGGGCCGTGGCGCAGTATTTT.